The rows below give T cell receptor beta chains drawn from one sample of a study of regulatory T cells in long-lasting Graves disease. MiXCR, applied by TCRdb to the multiplex PCR reads, yields one record per CDR3 protein. Of 350,000 to 500,000 distinct CDR3 sequences in the sample, under 25% were seen once. Material: peripheral blood mononuclear cells (PBMCs), obtained when the disease was refractory, from a patient treated with antithyroid drugs. The receptors were gathered from a female donor with Graves disease. CDR3s include the opening cysteine and the closing phenylalanine or tryptophan. Fields, in order: clone size, D gene, J gene, V gene, CDR3 protein, CDR3 DNA. A D gene is named only where the DNA matches it firmly. The size of a clone is reported for some rows only, either as once, few or many, or as a class for expanded clones.

many	TRBD1	TRBJ2-7	TRBV12-3/TRBV12-4	CASSPSLRDRGSYEQYF	TGTGCCAGCAGTCCATCCCTCCGGGACAGGGGAAGCTACGAGCAGTACTTC
many	TRBD1	TRBJ2-7	TRBV28	CASRPGGQGVREQYF	TGTGCCAGCAGACCCGGGGGACAGGGGGTTCGCGAGCAGTACTTC
many	-	TRBJ1-2	TRBV3-1	CASSQEPDLANYGYTF	TGTGCCAGCAGCCAAGAGCCAGACCTAGCTAACTATGGCTACACCTTC
-	-	TRBJ2-2	TRBV28	CASSLVQGNTGELFF	TGTGCCAGCAGTTTGGTGCAGGGGAACACCGGGGAGCTGTTTTTT
-	TRBD1	TRBJ1-1	TRBV2	CASSGPRDREVGTEAFF	TGTGCCAGCAGTGGCCCCCGGGACAGGGAAGTTGGCACTGAAGCTTTCTTT
many	TRBD1	TRBJ1-1	TRBV10-3	CAISESNGGTAEAFF	TGTGCCATCAGTGAGTCGAACGGCGGGACAGCTGAAGCTTTCTTT
many	TRBD2	TRBJ2-7	TRBV28	CASSLTRTSDSYEQYF	TGTGCCAGCAGTTTAACCCGGACTAGCGACTCCTACGAGCAGTACTTC
many	-	TRBJ1-5	TRBV6-1	CASSTRQLNQPQHF	TGTGCCAGCAGTACCCGACAGCTCAATCAGCCCCAGCATTTT
few	-	TRBJ1-5	TRBV3-1	CASSRKWDQPQHF	TGTGCCAGCAGCCGAAAATGGGATCAGCCCCAGCATTTT
-	-	TRBJ2-4	TRBV3-1	CASSQESGLARDIQYF	TGTGCCAGCAGCCAAGAATCGGGCCTCGCCCGTGACATTCAGTACTTC
many	TRBD1	TRBJ1-5	TRBV12-3/TRBV12-4	CASSPTGIYTDQPQHF	TGTGCCAGCAGTCCGACAGGGATCTACACAGATCAGCCCCAGCATTTT
-	-	TRBJ2-2	TRBV20-1	CSFWASDTGELFF	TGCAGTTTTTGGGCTTCTGACACCGGGGAGCTGTTTTTT
-	-	TRBJ2-1	TRBV11-2	CASSLARVDYNEQFF	TGTGCCAGCAGCTTAGCTAGGGTGGATTACAATGAGCAGTTCTTC
-	TRBD2	TRBJ2-2	TRBV19	CASSVGTSDFTGELFF	TGTGCCAGTAGCGTCGGGACTAGCGACTTCACCGGGGAGCTGTTTTTT
many	TRBD1	TRBJ1-1	TRBV29-1	CSAVDRGRNTEAFF	TGCAGCGCTGTGGACAGGGGAAGGAACACTGAAGCTTTCTTT
many	TRBD1	TRBJ2-7	TRBV3-1	CASSPVDRASYEQYF	TGTGCCAGCAGCCCGGTGGACAGGGCCTCCTACGAGCAGTACTTC
few	-	TRBJ2-7	TRBV19	CASTARGDSYEQYF	TGTGCCAGTACCGCTCGGGGAGACTCCTACGAGCAGTACTTC
few	TRBD1	TRBJ2-7	TRBV13	CASSLSGTGDDYEQYF	TGTGCCAGCAGCCTCTCCGGGACAGGGGATGACTACGAGCAGTACTTC
many	-	TRBJ2-7	TRBV7-2	CASSQVGTATYEQYF	TGTGCCAGCAGTCAAGTCGGGACCGCGACCTACGAGCAGTACTTC
many	TRBD2	TRBJ2-3	TRBV28	CASSQPLAGGEDTQYF	TGTGCCAGCAGTCAACCACTAGCGGGAGGGGAAGATACGCAGTATTTT
-	TRBD2	TRBJ2-1	TRBV5-6	CASSVYWTSGSYEQFF	TGTGCCAGCAGCGTGTATTGGACTAGCGGGAGTTATGAGCAGTTCTTC
many	-	TRBJ1-5	TRBV3-1	CASSLVQNQPQHF	TGTGCCAGCAGTCTCGTACAGAATCAGCCCCAGCATTTT
many	TRBD1	TRBJ1-2	TRBV30	CAWSATGNYGYTF	TGTGCCTGGAGTGCGACAGGGAACTATGGCTACACCTTC
few	TRBD1	TRBJ1-5	TRBV6-1	CASRVTGPGGNQPQHF	TGTGCCAGCAGGGTGACAGGGCCGGGAGGCAATCAGCCCCAGCATTTT
-	TRBD1	TRBJ1-1	TRBV29-1	CSVGDRQGVEGWSEAFF	TGCAGCGTTGGAGATCGCCAGGGGGTAGAAGGGTGGAGTGAAGCTTTCTTT
-	-	TRBJ1-3	TRBV3-1	CASSQGMNTIYF	TGTGCCAGCAGCCAAGGAATGAACACCATATATTTT
-	-	TRBJ2-7	TRBV27	CASSSSGASYEQYF	TGTGCCAGCAGTTCGTCAGGGGCATCCTACGAGCAGTACTTC
-	TRBD1	TRBJ1-1	TRBV6-2/TRBV6-3	CASSKKVRGFTEAFF	TGTGCCAGCAGTAAGAAGGTCAGGGGGTTCACTGAAGCTTTCTTT
-	-	TRBJ2-2	TRBV7-2	CASILQGSTGELFF	TGTGCCAGCATCCTACAGGGTAGCACCGGGGAGCTGTTTTTT
-	-	TRBJ2-7	TRBV3-1	CASSQEAYEQYF	TGTGCCAGCAGCCAAGAGGCCTACGAGCAGTACTTC
-	TRBD2	TRBJ2-5	TRBV5-5	CASRAGLNGQETQYF	TGTGCCAGCCGCGCGGGACTAAACGGCCAAGAGACCCAGTACTTC
many	-	TRBJ2-7	TRBV12-3/TRBV12-4	CASSLGSAYEQYF	TGTGCCAGCAGTTTAGGGAGCGCCTACGAGCAGTACTTC
many	TRBD2	TRBJ2-7	TRBV12-3/TRBV12-4	CASSLVAGGPNYEQYF	TGTGCCAGCAGTTTAGTGGCGGGAGGGCCTAACTACGAGCAGTACTTC
many	-	TRBJ1-2	TRBV2	CASSRDGDGYTF	TGTGCCAGCAGCCGGGACGGTGATGGCTACACCTTC
-	-	TRBJ1-1	TRBV5-1	CASSLRGPMNTEAFF	TGCGCCAGCAGCTTAAGAGGGCCCATGAACACTGAAGCTTTCTTT
-	-	TRBJ2-2	TRBV6-1	CASSVWRNTGELFF	TGTGCCAGCAGTGTTTGGAGGAACACCGGGGAGCTGTTTTTT
few	-	TRBJ1-2	TRBV5-1	CASSRGPEDGYTF	TGCGCCAGCAGCCGAGGACCGGAGGATGGCTACACCTTC
-	-	TRBJ2-5	TRBV20-1	CSASVGPPRTQYF	TGCAGTGCTAGTGTGGGACCTCCGAGGACCCAGTACTTC
-	-	TRBJ2-6	TRBV5-6	CASSQGLSISPGANVLTF	TGTGCCAGCAGCCAGGGCCTTTCGATTTCCCCTGGGGCCAACGTCCTGACTTTC
many	-	TRBJ1-1	TRBV28	CASSLSPGPGAFF	TGTGCCAGCAGTTTATCTCCGGGACCGGGTGCCTTCTTT
once	-	TRBJ2-7	TRBV4-1	CASSQDPGRGLEQYF	TGCGCCAGCAGCCAAGATCCCGGGAGGGGGCTCGAGCAGTACTTC
-	TRBD2	TRBJ2-4	TRBV7-9	CASSSQRDLAKNIQYF	TGTGCCAGCAGCTCCCAGCGGGATCTAGCCAAAAACATTCAGTACTTC
few	-	TRBJ2-2	TRBV19	CASRGVRNTGELFF	TGTGCCAGCCGAGGGGTACGGAACACCGGGGAGCTGTTTTTT
many	TRBD1	TRBJ2-5	TRBV12-3/TRBV12-4	CASSLSGTAETQYF	TGTGCCAGCAGTTTAAGTGGGACAGCAGAGACCCAGTACTTC
few	-	TRBJ1-5	TRBV6-1	CASTDRSNQPQHF	TGTGCCAGCACCGATCGTAGCAATCAGCCCCAGCATTTT
many	TRBD1	TRBJ1-5	TRBV28	CASSPLRQGWKPQHF	TGTGCCAGCAGTCCCCTTCGACAGGGGTGGAAGCCCCAGCATTTT
-	-	TRBJ2-1	TRBV12-5	CASAVAGHSYNEQFF	TGTGCTAGTGCGGTCGCGGGCCACTCCTACAATGAGCAGTTCTTC
-	-	TRBJ1-1	TRBV19	CASRAYRANTEAFF	TGTGCCAGTAGAGCCTACAGGGCGAACACTGAAGCTTTCTTT